The T cell receptor beta chain under discussion was sequenced for a study of T cells in Graves' hyperthyroidism and ophthalmopathy. Template material for amplifying TCR beta CDR3 regions consisted of RNA transcripts. When the TCR CDR3 underwent first-round RT-PCR, the HTBI primer set was used. TCRdb ran MiXCR on the multiplex PCR reads and lists one entry per CDR3 protein. The sample includes 350,000 to 450,000 distinct CDR3 sequences, approximately 15% of them seen just once. With V trimmed by 3 bases and J by 4 bases, 12 bases remained unmatched. Per germline, CDR1 MNHEY and CDR2 SMNVEV (reference sequence). CDR3 size: 16 residues.

The chain has TRBV27 and TRBJ2-7; 7 nucleotides match TRBD2. The origin of this receptor is a woman aged 55-69 years with Graves' hyperthyroidism. Sequencing was done on a sample of blood. CDR3 loop: CASSFPGRSGIYEQYF. As DNA, the CDR3 is TGTGCCAGCAGTTTTCCCGGGAGGAGCGGAATATACGAGCAGTACTTC.